These 14 T cell receptor beta chains share one sample of origin, sequenced in a study of shared clonotypes between healthy human individuals (dated by TCRdb to the early 2020s). The library was produced with the immunoSEQ multiplex PCR assay. The immuneACCESS repertoire file appears here via TCRdb, limited to in-frame rearrangements. These files lack a portion of the clones; in checked studies, under half of the deficit traces to unresolved V genes, and the cause of the others is not known. This sample holds some 2.3 million clones; 85% to 95% were observed only once. The ten most abundant clones make up 0.35% to 0.45% of the sample. Source material: naive CD4+ T cells from PBMCs. In light of the paper, this sample's cell subset or site label describes: CD45RA+ positively selected. These receptors were collected from a man aged 18 to 30 in good health. Some clones in this sample may be carry-over from other donors' samples.

J is TRBJ1-1 and V is TRBV5-1; maybe TRBD1 (5 bases). V was shortened by 2 bases and J by 7 bases, with 15 bases between the two germline ends. The length of the CDR3 is 14 residues. The germline gives CDR1 SGHRS, CDR2 YFSETQ. The CDR3 is CASSFIAGPYEAFF. The CDR3 coding sequence is TGCGCCAGCAGCTTTATCGCAGGGCCTTATGAAGCTTTCTTT.

V usage is TRBV7-2 and J usage is TRBJ1-2, with D unclear. The V gene lost 4 bases and the J gene lost 4 bases, with 19 bases spanning the gap. Germline V gene lookup returns CDR1 SGHTA and CDR2 FQGNSA. There are 16 residues in the CDR3. DNA for the CDR3: TGTGCCAGCAGCTCTGGCCTTGGATCCTTGGGCTATGGCTACACCTTC. Encoded protein: CASSSGLGSLGYGYTF.

The chain employs TRBV15 and TRBJ2-3; the match to TRBD1 covers 7 bases. The trim removed 1 base at V and 5 bases at J, leaving 9 bases unmatched. From germline, CDR1 is LNHNV and CDR2 YYDKDF (reference sequence). This CDR3 has 16 amino acids. The CDR3 spells CATSRGGSGGRDTQYF. In nucleotides, the CDR3 is TGTGCCACCAGCAGAGGAGGGTCAGGGGGAAGAGATACGCAGTATTTT.

The rearrangement uses TRBV7-2 and TRBJ2-1; TRBD2 aligns across 8 bases. V gave up 4 bases and J gave up 2 bases; unmatched junction bases: 4. The germline CDR1 and CDR2 sequences are SGHTA and FQGNSA. CDR3 length equals 15 residues. The CDR3 region is CASSYTSGAYNEQFF. CDR3 nucleotide sequence: TGTGCCAGCAGCTACACTAGCGGAGCCTACAATGAGCAGTTCTTC.

The chain couples TRBV4-1 to TRBJ2-7, with D unclear. CDR3 length equals 13 residues. The ends were cut back, 2 bases at V and 3 bases at J, with 8 bases in the middle. Germline V gene lookup returns CDR1 MGHRA and CDR2 YSYEKL. In nucleotides, the CDR3 is TGCGCCAGCAGCCAACTCCCTGACTACGAGCAGTACTTC. Protein product: CASSQLPDYEQYF.

This sequence joins TRBV19 and TRBJ1-1; D uncertain. The CDR3 consists of 15 residues. Germline values: CDR1 LNHDA, CDR2 SQIVND (reference sequence). Trimming took off 3 bases at V and 2 bases at J, with 13 bases between the two ends. CDR3 in amino acids: CASSIVPGPNTEAFF. The CDR3 nucleotides read TGTGCCAGTAGTATTGTCCCAGGACCCAACACTGAAGCTTTCTTT. Using reference TRBV19 and TRBJ1-1 for the parts outside the CDR3, the full variable domain is DGGITQSPKYLFRKEGQNVTLSCEQNLNHDAMYWYRQDPGQGLRLIYYSQIVNDFQKGDIAEGYSVSREKKESFPLTVTSAQKNPTAFYLCASSIVPGPNTEAFFGQGTRLTVV.

V gene TRBV15 combines with J gene TRBJ1-2; 12 bases agree with TRBD1. The CDR3 loop spans 15 amino acids. Germline trimming cut 3 bases from V and 5 bases from J; bases unmatched to any gene: 4. Germline V gene lookup returns CDR1 LNHNV and CDR2 YYDKDF (reference sequence). The CDR3 loop is CATSSPGQGAYGYTF. In nucleotides, the CDR3 is TGTGCCACCAGCAGCCCGGGACAGGGGGCGTATGGCTACACCTTC.

The DNA for the CDR3 is TGTGCCAGCAGCTCGGAGGGCGGTACGCAGTATTTT. This codes for CASSSEGGTQYF. The rearrangement joins TRBV7-3 to TRBJ2-3; D is possibly TRBD2 (6 bases). The CDR3 length is 12 residues. Trimming took 4 bases from V and 8 from J, leaving 10 bases between them. CDR1 is SGHTA and CDR2 is FQGTGA in the germline V gene.

This clone was recorded only once. This chain joins TRBV5-1 and TRBJ2-3; D perhaps matches TRBD2 (5 bases). Germline CDR1 reads SGHRS; CDR2 reads YFSETQ. V shed 4 bases and J shed 4 bases, with 19 bases lying between them. The CDR3 spans 16 residues. The CDR3 loop is CASSLSPPAGADTQYF. DNA of the CDR3: TGCGCCAGCAGCCTGTCGCCCCCAGCCGGGGCAGATACGCAGTATTTT.

This chain connects TRBV28 to TRBJ2-7, with 7 nucleotides matching TRBD2. The CDR3 is 20 amino acids. Germline V gene data show CDR1 as MDHEN and CDR2 as SYDVKM. V shed 1 base, J shed 6 bases, and the junction held 24 bases outside the gene matches. The CDR3 region is CASSLFILRSGTASRGEQYF. The CDR3 DNA follows: TGTGCCAGCAGTTTATTTATATTGAGGAGCGGGACGGCGTCAAGGGGCGAGCAGTACTTC.

CDR3 sequence reads: CAISPPTPHEQYF. As DNA, the CDR3 is TGTGCCATCAGTCCCCCCACCCCCCACGAGCAGTACTTC. The chain links TRBV10-3 to TRBJ2-7; D is unresolved. Germline-derived CDR1 and CDR2 are ENHRY and SYGVKD. Trimming stripped 5 bases from V and 5 bases from J, with 13 bases between. The CDR3 has 13 amino acids.

The chain carries TRBV2 and TRBJ2-5; 9 bases map to TRBD1. Looked up from germline, CDR1 is SNHLY and CDR2 is FYNNEI. The CDR3 is 13 residues long. The V and J ends lost 7 bases and 5 bases, in that order; junction bases with no gene match: 5. CDR3: CASKQGASETQYF. In DNA form, the CDR3 reads TGTGCCAGCAAACAGGGGGCATCTGAGACCCAGTACTTC. Together with reference TRBV2 and TRBJ2-5, the CDR3 gives the full variable domain: EPEVTQTPSHQVTQMGQEVILRCVPISNHLYFYWYRQILGQKVEFLVSFYNNEISEKSEIFDDQFSVERPDGSNFTLKIRSTKLEDSAMYFCASKQGASETQYFGPGTRLLVL.

V usage is TRBV14 and J usage is TRBJ1-4; D unclear. V lost 1 base, J lost 8 bases, and 14 bases lay in between. The germline gives CDR1 SGHDN, CDR2 FVKESK. The CDR3 covers 15 residues. The CDR3 bases are TGTGCCAGCAGCCAAGTAGGAGGGTACGAAGAAAAACTGTTTTTT. This translates into CASSQVGGYEEKLFF.

The chain couples TRBV28 to TRBJ2-1; 14 bases line up with TRBD2. V was pared by 4 bases and J by 6 bases, with 5 bases of the junction left unmatched. The V gene's germline CDR1 is MDHEN and CDR2 SYDVKM. This CDR3 comprises 16 residues. As DNA, the CDR3 is TGTGCCAGCAGTTCCCCTGGGACTAGCGGGAGCAATGAGCAGTTCTTC. Its translation is CASSSPGTSGSNEQFF.